The 2 T cell receptor beta chains given below trace back to one sample, sequenced in a study of blood T cell repertoires in COVID-19. The method was immunoSEQ multiplex PCR; TCRdb's version includes in-frame clones alone and lacks a portion of them. Among 110,000 to 150,000 clones listed, more than 70% were seen once. The source material was PBMCs or T cells enriched from blood (not recorded which). These receptors all stem from a man aged 40-49 years with acute COVID-19.

The chain is built from TRBV7-9 and TRBJ2-2, with 7 nucleotides matching TRBD2. The CDR3 is made up of 15 amino acids. The V gene end was trimmed by 6 bases and the J gene end by 5 bases; junction bases not matched to a gene: 9. Looked up from germline, CDR1 is SEHNR and CDR2 is FQNEAQ (reference sequence). The CDR3 loop is CASSWGREVTGELFF. The DNA of the CDR3 is TGTGCCAGCAGTTGGGGACGGGAGGTGACCGGGGAGCTGTTTTTT.

This clone was detected only once. The chain uses TRBV12-3 or TRBV12-4 and TRBJ1-2, with D tentatively TRBD1 (5 bases). The CDR3 covers 13 residues. Trimming pared 6 bases from V and 2 bases from J, leaving 10 bases between. The CDR3, as DNA: TGTGCCAGCAGAACCGACAGAAACTATGGCTACACCTTC. This encodes CASRTDRNYGYTF.